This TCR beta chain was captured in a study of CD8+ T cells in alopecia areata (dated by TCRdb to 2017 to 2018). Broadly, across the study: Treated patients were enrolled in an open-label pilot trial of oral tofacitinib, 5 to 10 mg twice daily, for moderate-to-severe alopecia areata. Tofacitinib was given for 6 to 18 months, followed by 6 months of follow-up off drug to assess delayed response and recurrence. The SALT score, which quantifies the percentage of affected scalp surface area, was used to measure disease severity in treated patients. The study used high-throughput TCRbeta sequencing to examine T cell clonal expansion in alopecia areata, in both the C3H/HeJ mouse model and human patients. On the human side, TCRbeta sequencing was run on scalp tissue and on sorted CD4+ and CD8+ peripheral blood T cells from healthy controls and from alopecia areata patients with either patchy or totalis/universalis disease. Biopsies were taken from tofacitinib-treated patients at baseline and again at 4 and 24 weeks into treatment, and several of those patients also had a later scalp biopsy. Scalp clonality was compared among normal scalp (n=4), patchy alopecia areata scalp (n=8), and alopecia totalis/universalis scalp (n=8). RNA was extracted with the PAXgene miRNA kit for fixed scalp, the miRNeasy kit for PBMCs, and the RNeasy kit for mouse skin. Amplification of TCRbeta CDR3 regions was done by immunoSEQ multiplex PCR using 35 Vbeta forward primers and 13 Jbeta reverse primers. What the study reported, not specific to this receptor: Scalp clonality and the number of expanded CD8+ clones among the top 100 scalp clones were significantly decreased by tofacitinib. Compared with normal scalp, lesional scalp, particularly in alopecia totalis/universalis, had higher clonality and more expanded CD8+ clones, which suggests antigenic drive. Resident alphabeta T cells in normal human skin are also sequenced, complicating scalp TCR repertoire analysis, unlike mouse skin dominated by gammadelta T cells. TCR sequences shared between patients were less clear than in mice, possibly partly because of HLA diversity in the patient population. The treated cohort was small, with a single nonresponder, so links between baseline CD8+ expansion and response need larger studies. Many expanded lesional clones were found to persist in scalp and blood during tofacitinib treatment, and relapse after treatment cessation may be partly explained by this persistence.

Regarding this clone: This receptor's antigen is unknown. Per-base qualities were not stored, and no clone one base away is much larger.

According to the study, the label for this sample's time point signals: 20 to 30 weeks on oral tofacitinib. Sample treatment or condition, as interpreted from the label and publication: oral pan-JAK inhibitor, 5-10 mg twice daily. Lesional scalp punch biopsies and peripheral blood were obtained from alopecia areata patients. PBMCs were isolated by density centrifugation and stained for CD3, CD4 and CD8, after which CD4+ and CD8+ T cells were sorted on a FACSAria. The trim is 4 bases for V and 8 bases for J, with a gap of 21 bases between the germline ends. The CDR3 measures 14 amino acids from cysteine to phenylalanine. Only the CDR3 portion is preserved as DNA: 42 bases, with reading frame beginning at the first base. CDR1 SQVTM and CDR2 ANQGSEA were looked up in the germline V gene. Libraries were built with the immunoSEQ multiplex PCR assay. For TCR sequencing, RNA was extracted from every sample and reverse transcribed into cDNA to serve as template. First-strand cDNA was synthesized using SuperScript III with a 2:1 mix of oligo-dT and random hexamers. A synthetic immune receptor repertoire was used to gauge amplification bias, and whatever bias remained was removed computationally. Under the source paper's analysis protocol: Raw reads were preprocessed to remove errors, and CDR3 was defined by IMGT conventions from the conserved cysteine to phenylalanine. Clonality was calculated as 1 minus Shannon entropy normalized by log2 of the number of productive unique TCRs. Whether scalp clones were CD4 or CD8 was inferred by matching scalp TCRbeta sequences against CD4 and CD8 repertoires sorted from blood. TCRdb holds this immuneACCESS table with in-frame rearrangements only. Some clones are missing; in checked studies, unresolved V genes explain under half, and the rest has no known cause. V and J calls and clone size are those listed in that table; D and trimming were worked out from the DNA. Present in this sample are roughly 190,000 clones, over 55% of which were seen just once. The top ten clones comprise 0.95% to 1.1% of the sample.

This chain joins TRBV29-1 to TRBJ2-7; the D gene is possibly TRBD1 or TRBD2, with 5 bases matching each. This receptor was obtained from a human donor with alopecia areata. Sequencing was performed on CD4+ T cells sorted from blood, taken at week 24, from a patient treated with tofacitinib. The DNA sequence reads TGCAGCGTTGGGATGTCGGGTGGGGGTGCGAAGCAGTACTTC. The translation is CSVGMSGGGAKQYF.